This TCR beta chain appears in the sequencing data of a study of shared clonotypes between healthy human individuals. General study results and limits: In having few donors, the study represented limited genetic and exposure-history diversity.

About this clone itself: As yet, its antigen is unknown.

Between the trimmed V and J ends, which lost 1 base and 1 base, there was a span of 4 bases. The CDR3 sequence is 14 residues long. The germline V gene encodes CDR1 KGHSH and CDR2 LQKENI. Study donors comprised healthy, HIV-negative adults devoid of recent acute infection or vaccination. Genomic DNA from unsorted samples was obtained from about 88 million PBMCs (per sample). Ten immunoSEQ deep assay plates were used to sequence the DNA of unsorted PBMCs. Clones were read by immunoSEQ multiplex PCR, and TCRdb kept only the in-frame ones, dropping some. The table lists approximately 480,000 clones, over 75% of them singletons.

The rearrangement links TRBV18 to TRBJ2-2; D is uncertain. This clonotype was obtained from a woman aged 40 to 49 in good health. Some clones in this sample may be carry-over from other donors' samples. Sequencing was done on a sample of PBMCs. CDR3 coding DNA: TGTGCCAGCTCACCACTGGGGAACACCGGGGAGCTGTTTTTT. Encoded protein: CASSPLGNTGELFF. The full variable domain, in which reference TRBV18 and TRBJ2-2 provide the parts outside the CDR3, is NAGVMQNPRHLVRRRGQEARLRCSPMKGHSHVYWYRQLPEEGLKFMVYLQKENIIDESGMPKERFSAEFPKEGPSILRIQQVVRGDSAAYFCASSPLGNTGELFFGEGSRLTVL.